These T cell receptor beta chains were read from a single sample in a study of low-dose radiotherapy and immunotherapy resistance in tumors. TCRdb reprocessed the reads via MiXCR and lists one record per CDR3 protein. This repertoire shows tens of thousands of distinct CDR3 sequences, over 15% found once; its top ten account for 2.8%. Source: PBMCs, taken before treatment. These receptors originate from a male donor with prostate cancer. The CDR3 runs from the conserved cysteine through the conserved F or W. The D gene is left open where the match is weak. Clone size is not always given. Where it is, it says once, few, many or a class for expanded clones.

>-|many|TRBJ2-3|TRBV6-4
TGTGCCAGCAGTGAGACAGGCCCCACAGATACGCAGTATTTT
CASSETGPTDTQYF
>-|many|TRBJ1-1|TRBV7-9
TGTGCCAGCATCGGGGGAAGAACTGAAGCTTTCTTT
CASIGGRTEAFF
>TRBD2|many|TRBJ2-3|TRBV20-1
TGCAGTGCTAGAGACGGGGGGTCGGGCACAGATACGCAGTATTTT
CSARDGGSGTDTQYF
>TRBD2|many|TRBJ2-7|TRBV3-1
TGTGCCAGCAGCCAAGGTCGCGGGGGCTCCTACGAGCAGTACTTC
CASSQGRGGSYEQYF
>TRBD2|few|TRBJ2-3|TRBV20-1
TGCAGTGCCGCTTCGACTAGCGGGGGCCCCACAGATACGCAGTATTTT
CSAASTSGGPTDTQYF
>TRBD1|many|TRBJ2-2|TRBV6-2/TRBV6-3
TGTGCCAGCAGTTACGGACAGGGGAGGACCGGGGAGCTGTTTTTT
CASSYGQGRTGELFF
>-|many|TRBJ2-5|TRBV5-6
TGTGCCAGCAGCCGTTCATGGGCGGAGACCCAGTACTTC
CASSRSWAETQYF
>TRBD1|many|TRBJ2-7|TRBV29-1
TGCAGCGTTCAAAGGACAGGGGGATCCTACGAGCAGTACTTC
CSVQRTGGSYEQYF
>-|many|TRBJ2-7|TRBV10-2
TGCGCCAGCGACGACGACGGAAGCTCCTACGAGCAGTACTTC
CASDDDGSSYEQYF
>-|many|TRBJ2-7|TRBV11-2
TGTGCCAGCAGTCGGGGCAGGGGGGCCTACGAGCAGTACTTC
CASSRGRGAYEQYF
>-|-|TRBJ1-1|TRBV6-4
TGTGCCAGCAGCCCCGGACCCGGCGGGACTGAAGCTTTCTTT
CASSPGPGGTEAFF
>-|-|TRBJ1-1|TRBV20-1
TGCAGTGCTAGTATGAACACTGAAGCTTTCTTT
CSASMNTEAFF
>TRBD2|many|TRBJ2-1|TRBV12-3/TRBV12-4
TGTGCCAGCAGTTTAGTTGCGGGGGGGTCCTACAATGAGCAGTTCTTC
CASSLVAGGSYNEQFF
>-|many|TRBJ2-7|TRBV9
TGTGCCAGCAGCGTAGGCTTTGAGGCTTCCTACGAGCAGTACTTC
CASSVGFEASYEQYF
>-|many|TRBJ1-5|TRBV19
TGTGCCACAGGGACACCCAATCAGCCCCAGCATTTT
CATGTPNQPQHF
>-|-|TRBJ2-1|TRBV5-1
TGCGCCAGCAGCTTGGTCGGAGGGTGGGACAATGAGCAGCAGTTCTTC
CASSLVGGWDNEQQFF
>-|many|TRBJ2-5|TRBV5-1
TGCGCCAGCAGCCGGTCCCGGTCGGAGACCCAGTACTTC
CASSRSRSETQYF
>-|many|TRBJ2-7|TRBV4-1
TGCGCCAGCAGCCAAGAGAAGGAGGGCTCCTACGAGCAGTACTTC
CASSQEKEGSYEQYF
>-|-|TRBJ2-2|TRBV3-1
TGTGCCAGCAGCCAAGTGGGGGATATCACCGGGGAGCTGTTTTTT
CASSQVGDITGELFF
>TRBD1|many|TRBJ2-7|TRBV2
TGTGCCAGCAGTGAAAGGACAGGTATGGGGGAGCAGTACTTC
CASSERTGMGEQYF
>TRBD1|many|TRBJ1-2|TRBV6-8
TGTGCCACCTCCCGGGACAGTAACTATGGCTACACCTTC
CATSRDSNYGYTF
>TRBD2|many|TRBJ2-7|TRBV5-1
TGCGCCAGCAGCTTACGACTAGCGGGGGGCCAGATTTACTACGAGCAGTACTTC
CASSLRLAGGQIYYEQYF